The 10 T cell receptor beta chains below were found in one sample sequenced in a study of OX40 agonist ivuxolimab in advanced cancers. Repertoires were generated with immunoSEQ multiplex PCR, while TCRdb's copy carries only in-frame clones and drops some. The profile shows about 50,000 clones, roughly 73% of them singletons. The material sequenced was CD4+ or CD8+ T cells sorted from blood, taken in a trial of the OX40 agonist ivuxolimab. These receptors all stem from an adult with an advanced solid tumor such as melanoma, head and neck, liver or kidney cancer.

The V and J genes are TRBV18 and TRBJ1-5; no firm D call. This CDR3 has 12 residues. Trimming removed 4 bases from V and 4 bases from J, with 5 bases in between. Germline V lookup: CDR1 KGHSH, CDR2 LQKENI. The CDR3 reads CASSLDNQPQHF. The CDR3 DNA reads as TGTGCCAGCTCACTGGATAATCAGCCCCAGCATTTT.

The chain has TRBV5-6 and TRBJ2-4; TRBD1 is a possible D gene (6 bases). CDR1 and CDR2 from the germline V gene are SGHDT and YYEEEE. This CDR3 has 15 residues. Trimming left V 4 bases short and J 2 bases short, with 13 bases between. CDR3 region: CASSQPGTPKNIQYF. The CDR3 nucleotides are TGTGCCAGCAGCCAACCCGGGACACCCAAAAACATTCAGTACTTC.

This chain connects TRBV18 to TRBJ2-4, with D possibly TRBD2 on 5 matching bases. The ends were cut back, 3 bases at V and 1 base at J, with 19 bases in the middle. This CDR3 has 18 residues. CDR1 is KGHSH, CDR2 LQKENI, per germline. DNA of the CDR3: TGTGCCAGCTCACCCTCGGGGTCGGCCGTTATGGCCAAAAACATTCAGTACTTC. Translated: CASSPSGSAVMAKNIQYF.

The rearrangement links TRBV5-1 to TRBJ1-2; the D gene is possibly TRBD1 (5 bases). CDR3 size: 15 residues. Germline V gene data show CDR1 as SGHRS and CDR2 as YFSETQ. With 4 bases removed from V and 7 bases from J, the gap between germline ends came to 20 bases. The CDR3 sequence is CASSPTAISGGGYTF. CDR3 sequence (DNA): TGCGCCAGCAGCCCAACAGCAATCTCGGGGGGTGGCTACACCTTC.

The chain recombines TRBV9 with TRBJ1-5, with a tentative D call TRBD1 (6 bases). Trimming cost V 0 bases and J 1 base, with 8 bases left between them. CDR3 size: 15 residues. In germline, CDR1 is SGDLS, CDR2 YYNGEE. The CDR3 bases are TGTGCCAGCAGCGTAGGGGGGCTAAGCAATCAGCCCCAGCATTTT. Translated: CASSVGGLSNQPQHF.

J is TRBJ1-3 and V is TRBV9, with 8 bases fitting TRBD1. V was pared by 0 bases and J by 7 bases, with 6 bases of the junction left unmatched. The CDR3 has 15 amino acids. Germline V gene lookup returns CDR1 SGDLS and CDR2 YYNGEE. CDR3 in DNA: TGTGCCAGCAGCGTAGCGGGACAGGTGGGCAACACCATATATTTT. It encodes CASSVAGQVGNTIYF.

The chain employs TRBV19 and TRBJ2-2; unclear D gene. The CDR3 totals 15 residues. The germline V and J ends were trimmed by 6 bases and 0 bases, with 11 bases remaining between them. Germline CDR1 is LNHDA and CDR2 is SQIVND (reference sequence). In DNA, the CDR3 is TGTGCCAGTAGCCGGATCGACGCGAACACCGGGGAGCTGTTTTTT. Protein sequence: CASSRIDANTGELFF.

This clone was recorded only once. The V call is TRBV7-6, the J call TRBJ1-2; D unresolved. The CDR3 sequence is 13 residues long. Trimming pared 1 base from V and 8 bases from J, leaving 11 bases between. Germline lookup yields CDR1 SGHVS and CDR2 FNYEAQ. The CDR3 DNA reads TGTGCCAGCAGCTTAGTCACCTTGGAGGGCTACACCTTC. It encodes CASSLVTLEGYTF.

V and J are TRBV18 and TRBJ2-5; D is ambiguous. The CDR3 loop spans 14 amino acids. Germline V gives CDR1 KGHSH, CDR2 LQKENI. Between the trimmed V and J ends, which lost 7 bases and 5 bases, there was a span of 17 bases. The CDR3 reads CASFHRRVEETQYF. The CDR3 nucleotides read TGTGCCAGCTTTCACCGAAGGGTTGAGGAGACCCAGTACTTC.

This clone was counted once. This chain connects TRBV11-2 to TRBJ2-3; TRBD1 or TRBD2 may be the D gene (7 bases each). V was cut by 5 bases and J by 2 bases, with 17 bases left in between. The CDR3 length is 16 residues. Germline CDR1 is SGHAT and CDR2 is FQNNGV. The DNA of the CDR3 is TGTGCCAGCAGCCAAAGGCCAGGGGGGGACACAGATACGCAGTATTTT. It codes for CASSQRPGGDTDTQYF.